The T cell receptor (beta chain) described here comes from a study of T cell responses to AZD1222 COVID-19 vaccine. Clones were read by immunoSEQ multiplex PCR, and TCRdb kept only the in-frame ones, dropping some. This sample has roughly 99,000 clones, with roughly nine tenths found just once. The V gene's germline CDR1 is LNHDA and CDR2 SQIVND (reference sequence). Trimming cost V 11 bases and J 5 bases; bases outside gene matches: 8. The CDR3 contains 13 residues. This specimen consisted of peripheral blood, obtained 28 days after the second AZD1222 dose. The chain carries TRBV19 and TRBJ2-4, with TRBD2 identical over 8 bases. The TCR sequence derives from an adult who received the AZD1222 COVID-19 vaccine. As DNA, the CDR3 is TGTGCCTCTCGACCGGGGGGGCAAAACATTCAGTACTTC. Its protein product is CASRPGGQNIQYF.